These 17 T cell receptor beta chains came from one sample sequenced in a study of CD8 T cells in ankylosing spondylitis. MiXCR was run by TCRdb on the 5' RACE reads, yielding one entry per CDR3 protein. The sample has just over 350,000 distinct CDR3 sequences, approximately 22% seen once; the top ten hold around 13%. Sequencing was carried out using blood, either unsorted or a sorted T cell fraction (not recorded which). Receptors were obtained from a male donor with ankylosing spondylitis or in good health (not recorded which).

This clonotype was seen many times. This sequence joins TRBV10-3 and TRBJ2-4; D ambiguous. This CDR3 comprises 16 residues. Germline V lookup: CDR1 ENHRY, CDR2 SYGVKD. V shed 2 bases and J shed 5 bases, with 16 bases lying between them. The chain's CDR3 is CAISEEASGSENIQYF. The DNA of the CDR3 is TGTGCCATCAGTGAGGAGGCCTCCGGGTCGGAAAACATTCAGTACTTC.

This chain uses TRBV7-9 with TRBJ2-1; TRBD1 matches 7 bases. The CDR3 loop spans 15 amino acids. Germline CDR1 is SEHNR and CDR2 is FQNEAQ (reference sequence). V trimming: 2 bases; J trimming: 2 bases; junction bases outside the gene matches: 3. The CDR3 DNA follows: TGTGCCAGCAGCTTATCTACAGGGGCCTACAATGAGCAGTTCTTC. Translation gives CASSLSTGAYNEQFF.

The chain couples TRBV15 to TRBJ2-1, with TRBD1 identical over 7 bases. Germline V lookup: CDR1 LNHNV, CDR2 YYDKDF (reference sequence). This CDR3 is built from 18 residues. V lost 0 bases to trimming and J lost 3 bases; unmatched junction nucleotides: 11. CDR3 region: CATSRDRPGQLLYNEQFF. Here the CDR3 DNA reads TGTGCCACCAGCAGAGATCGCCCGGGACAGCTACTCTACAATGAGCAGTTCTTC.

This clonotype was observed a few times. The chain joins TRBV25-1 to TRBJ2-3; D is possibly TRBD2 (5 bases). The CDR3 has 15 residues. Germline V gene lookup returns CDR1 MGHDK and CDR2 SYGVNS. V was shortened by 6 bases and J by 0 bases, with 13 bases between the two germline ends. This CDR3 is CASRRTQTSTDTQYF. The CDR3 nucleotides are TGTGCCAGCAGAAGGACTCAAACTAGCACAGATACGCAGTATTTT.

This clonotype showed up many times. This chain joins TRBV4-2 and TRBJ1-1; D is perhaps TRBD1 (5 bases). CDR1 is LGHNA, CDR2 YNFKEQ, per germline. Between the trimmed V and J ends, which lost 4 bases and 1 base, there was a span of 10 bases. There are 14 residues in the CDR3. CDR3 sequence: CASSPLQANTEAFF. In DNA form, the CDR3 reads TGTGCCAGCAGCCCCTTACAGGCGAACACTGAAGCTTTCTTT.

This clonotype was seen a few times. The V call is TRBV12-3 or TRBV12-4, the J call TRBJ2-5; 7 bases map to TRBD2. With V trimmed by 2 bases and J by 5 bases, 8 bases remained unmatched. This CDR3 has 15 residues. CDR3: CASSLYAQGGETQYF. In DNA, the CDR3 is TGTGCCAGCAGTTTATATGCCCAGGGAGGGGAGACCCAGTACTTC.

This clonotype has only a few counts. This chain uses TRBV15 with TRBJ1-4; no reliable D call. CDR1 LNHNV and CDR2 YYDKDF come from the germline V gene (reference sequence). This CDR3 has 15 amino acids. The V end lost 5 bases, the J end lost 6 bases, and 16 bases lay between the germline ends. CDR3 bases: TGTGCCACCAGCGGAACCAGCAACTATGATGAAAAACTGTTTTTT. It specifies CATSGTSNYDEKLFF.

This clonotype was counted only a few times. This chain connects TRBV9 to TRBJ2-3, with D possibly being TRBD2 (6 bases). This CDR3 spans 14 amino acids. V was cut by 2 bases and J by 1 base, with 8 bases left in between. CDR1 is SGDLS and CDR2 is YYNGEE in the germline V gene. CDR3 protein: CASSVERGTDTQYF. The DNA for the CDR3 is TGTGCCAGCAGCGTCGAGCGGGGCACAGATACGCAGTATTTT.

The rearrangement joins TRBV4-1 to TRBJ2-7; the match to TRBD2 covers 9 bases. The CDR3 runs 15 residues. V was clipped by 3 bases and J by 2 bases; unmatched bases: 5. Germline CDR1 and CDR2: MGHRA and YSYEKL. The chain's CDR3 is CASSQIAGDAYEQYF. The CDR3 nucleotides read TGCGCCAGCAGCCAGATAGCGGGGGATGCCTACGAGCAGTACTTC.

Here the CDR3 DNA reads TGTGCCAGCAGCTTACTGGCGGGTCTAGCGGGCGGCACAGATACGCAGTATTTT. Its protein product is CASSLLAGLAGGTDTQYF. The V gene is TRBV11-1, the J gene TRBJ2-3, with 8 bases fitting TRBD2. The CDR3 spans 18 residues. V was pared by 2 bases and J by 1 base, with 11 bases of the junction left unmatched. Germline V gene data show CDR1 as SGHAT and CDR2 as FQDESV (reference sequence).

This clonotype was detected a few times. The V gene is TRBV29-1, the J gene TRBJ2-7; D possibly matches TRBD1 or TRBD2 (5 bases each). CDR1 and CDR2 from the germline V gene are SQVTM and ANQGSEA. Trimming took 6 bases from V and 6 from J, leaving 15 bases between them. The length of the CDR3 is 12 residues. The CDR3 protein is CSVEGLASEQYF. The CDR3 nucleotides are TGCAGCGTAGAGGGGCTTGCCTCCGAGCAGTACTTC.

This clonotype was detected many times. J is TRBJ2-7 and V is TRBV29-1, with D perhaps assigned TRBD1 or TRBD2 (5 bases each). The CDR3 spans 12 residues. CDR1 and CDR2 (germline): SQVTM, ANQGSEA. The germline V and J ends were trimmed by 8 bases and 2 bases, with 13 bases remaining between them. Here the CDR3 reads CSSRDGPYEQYF. In DNA, the CDR3 is TGCAGCTCCCGGGACGGGCCCTACGAGCAGTACTTC.

The J gene is TRBJ2-7, the V gene TRBV6-2 or TRBV6-3; 11 nucleotides line up with TRBD2. V gave up 8 bases and J gave up 0 bases; unmatched junction bases: 9. CDR3 length: 16 amino acids. Germline V gene lookup returns CDR1 MNHEY and CDR2 SVGEGT. The CDR3 loop is CASGSLAGELSYEQYF. The CDR3 DNA reads TGTGCCAGCGGGTCACTAGCGGGGGAGCTCTCCTACGAGCAGTACTTC.

This clonotype has only a few counts. J is TRBJ2-1 and V is TRBV7-7, with D perhaps matching TRBD1 (5 bases). The ends were cut back, 0 bases at V and 4 bases at J, with 10 bases in the middle. Germline CDR1 reads SSHAT; CDR2 reads FNYEAQ (reference sequence). This CDR3 comprises 15 residues. The CDR3 DNA sequence: TGTGCCAGCAGCTTAGCTCAGACAGCATACAATGAGCAGTTCTTC. It is translated as CASSLAQTAYNEQFF.

V is TRBV9 and J is TRBJ2-3; the match to TRBD1 covers 8 bases. The trim removed 3 bases at V and 5 bases at J, leaving 2 bases unmatched. Germline assignment: CDR1 SGDLS and CDR2 YYNGEE. The length of the CDR3 is 13 residues. CDR3 loop: CASSEQGGDTQYF. In DNA, the CDR3 is TGTGCCAGCAGCGAACAGGGGGGAGATACGCAGTATTTT.

V gene TRBV3-1 combines with J gene TRBJ2-1; the match to TRBD2 covers 8 bases. With 4 bases clipped from V and 1 base from J, the junction kept 9 bases outside the gene matches. Germline CDR1 reads LGHDT; CDR2 reads YNNKEL (reference sequence). This CDR3 has 17 amino acids. In DNA, the CDR3 is TGTGCCAGCAGCCTCCGTAGCGGGATACAATCCTACAATGAGCAGTTCTTC. Its protein is CASSLRSGIQSYNEQFF.

The chain combines TRBV20-1 with TRBJ2-7; D could derive from TRBD1 or TRBD2 (5 bases each). V gave up 6 bases and J gave up 0 bases, with 15 bases separating them. The CDR3 covers 14 residues. Germline V lookup: CDR1 DFQATT, CDR2 SNEGSKA (reference sequence). The CDR3 DNA reads TGCAGTGCCCTCCGGGGCGAAATCTCCTACGAGCAGTACTTC. Translated, it gives CSALRGEISYEQYF.